This TCR beta chain was captured in a study of radiation and T cells in renal cell carcinoma. At the level of the study: Nephrectomy followed 15 Gy stereotactic body radiation by 4 weeks.

Described time point: baseline pretreatment blood. Treatment reported: 15 Gy SBRT to primary tumor, nephrectomy 4 weeks later. Clear cell pathology was present in this patient's renal cell carcinoma. The ends were cut back, 2 bases at V and 0 bases at J, with 7 bases in the middle. The germline gives CDR1 KGHSH, CDR2 LQKENI. The CDR3 runs 15 residues. Points from the study as a whole: Without pretreatment biopsies, baseline tumor clonotype presence was undetermined.

TCRdb's copy holds only in-frame clones and misses some; the assay was immunoSEQ multiplex PCR. The table shows about 88,000 clones, with roughly 90% occurring only once. In the case of this clone: Its antigen remains unidentified.

Here the sequenced sample was blood, taken from a patient whose treatment included radiotherapy and nephrectomy. The gene calls are TRBV18 and TRBJ1-4, with D uncertain. This TCR was recovered from a man between 45 and 60 years old with renal cell carcinoma. CDR3 in amino acids: CASSPMDSTNEKLFF. The CDR3 nucleotides read TGTGCCAGCTCACCAATGGATTCAACTAATGAAAAACTGTTTTTT.